This TCR beta chain was profiled in a study of T-cell reconstitution after alpha-beta-depleted transplantation in children. This clonotype has a count of ten or more. Its matching antigen is unknown. Findings and limits, study-wide: The origin of alpha-beta T cells about two months after transplant was reportedly several hundred expanded graft clones. Fresh T-cell production supplied most of the T-cell counts and diversity seen one year after transplant. Surviving recipient T cells and thymic progenitors produced the high day-60 TCRbeta diversity seen in some patients.

Trimming cost V 3 bases and J 4 bases, with 13 bases left between them. CDR3 length equals 14 residues. Germline V CDR1 and CDR2: SGHVS, FNYEAQ. Using unique molecular identifiers, the investigators prepared the TCRbeta library. TCRdb ran MiXCR on the PCR reads and lists one entry per CDR3 protein. Among some 220,000 distinct CDR3 sequences listed, around 9.9% were seen once. The sequence derives from a child less than two years old with acute myeloid leukemia, due to receive a stem cell transplant. The material was PBMCs, obtained before TCRalphabeta/CD19-depleted stem cell transplant. V gene TRBV7-6 combines with J gene TRBJ2-7, with D maybe TRBD1 (6 bases). The CDR3 is CASSLDQGSYEQYF. In nucleotides, the CDR3 is TGTGCCAGCAGCTTGGACCAGGGGTCGTACGAGCAGTACTTC. Drawing the rest from reference TRBV7-6 and TRBJ2-7, the complete variable domain is GAGVSQSPRYKVTKRGQDVALRCDPISGHVSLYWYRQALGQGPEFLTYFNYEAQQDKSGLPNDRFSAERPEGSISTLTIQRTEQRDSAMYRCASSLDQGSYEQYFGPGTRLTVT.